This is a list of T cell receptor beta chains from one sample in a study of cytomegalovirus exposure and HLA in healthy donors. This table comes from immunoSEQ multiplex PCR, and its TCRdb copy is limited to in-frame clones, with some not included. Of some 110,000 clones in the sample, around 66% were seen once. The sequencing sample was made of PBMCs. The receptor source for this set is a middle-aged woman in good health and CMV-seropositive. Both conserved end residues are part of each CDR3. The order of the fields is CDR3 protein, clone size, J gene, V gene. Clone size is not always given. Where it is, it says once, few, many or a class for expanded clones.

CDR3aa: CASRQGTNEKLFF
abundance: few
j_gene: TRBJ1-4
v_gene: TRBV6-1

CDR3aa: CASSITSGGSGYEQYF
abundance: .
j_gene: TRBJ2-7
v_gene: TRBV19

CDR3aa: CATSRAGSSYEQYF
abundance: few
j_gene: TRBJ2-7
v_gene: TRBV15

CDR3aa: CASSLLGGTEAFF
abundance: few
j_gene: TRBJ1-1
v_gene: TRBV7-9

CDR3aa: CASSLGQGARQPQHF
abundance: .
j_gene: TRBJ1-5
v_gene: TRBV7-8

CDR3aa: CARSLAGRGPLYEQYF
abundance: .
j_gene: TRBJ2-7
v_gene: TRBV7-5

CDR3aa: CASSLGLATQETRYF
abundance: .
j_gene: TRBJ2-5
v_gene: TRBV13

CDR3aa: CASSATGRGDNSPLHF
abundance: .
j_gene: TRBJ1-6
v_gene: TRBV19

CDR3aa: CASSVDRTYGYTF
abundance: .
j_gene: TRBJ1-2
v_gene: TRBV9

CDR3aa: CASSTADSPYEQYF
abundance: few
j_gene: TRBJ2-7
v_gene: TRBV7-7

CDR3aa: CAVQLSGANVLTF
abundance: .
j_gene: TRBJ2-6
v_gene: TRBV2

CDR3aa: CASSQRQDLGNTIYF
abundance: .
j_gene: TRBJ1-3
v_gene: TRBV14

CDR3aa: CASSNGGANTGELFF
abundance: .
j_gene: TRBJ2-2
v_gene: TRBV6-5

CDR3aa: CASSPLGDSNEKLFF
abundance: few
j_gene: TRBJ1-4
v_gene: TRBV18

CDR3aa: CASSAQGSSYEQYF
abundance: .
j_gene: TRBJ2-7
v_gene: TRBV5-1

CDR3aa: CASSGGDRFTDTQYF
abundance: many
j_gene: TRBJ2-3
v_gene: TRBV5-6

CDR3aa: CASSPGLAESSYEQYF
abundance: once
j_gene: TRBJ2-7
v_gene: TRBV5-1

CDR3aa: CASTPEGLVETQYF
abundance: .
j_gene: TRBJ2-5
v_gene: TRBV5-1

CDR3aa: CASRGLAAGSDTQYF
abundance: .
j_gene: TRBJ2-3
v_gene: TRBV2

CDR3aa: CASSSGAGEVNEQFF
abundance: few
j_gene: TRBJ2-1
v_gene: TRBV7-2

CDR3aa: CASSPTSGANVLTF
abundance: .
j_gene: TRBJ2-6
v_gene: TRBV18

CDR3aa: CASSPLAGKETQYF
abundance: .
j_gene: TRBJ2-5
v_gene: TRBV10-2

CDR3aa: CASSGTGGTNTEAFF
abundance: .
j_gene: TRBJ1-1
v_gene: TRBV2

CDR3aa: CASSVATAASSYEQYF
abundance: .
j_gene: TRBJ2-7
v_gene: TRBV9

CDR3aa: CASSPRPGTGLRTGELFF
abundance: .
j_gene: TRBJ2-2
v_gene: TRBV25-1